The TCR beta chain under discussion was sequenced for a study of blood T cell repertoires in COVID-19. Study in general: Both acute and convalescent COVID-19 samples were obtained from the United States, Italy and Spain. The cDNA or gDNA used as material had been derived from T cells, B-cell-depleted T cells, or PBMCs.

This CDR3 contains 14 residues. V was cut by 0 bases and J by 1 base, with 8 bases left in between. Looked up from germline, CDR1 is SGHRS and CDR2 is YFSETQ. Original methodology: Nucleated cell counts were estimated from reference gene primer amplification. The table came from immunoSEQ multiplex PCR; TCRdb's copy has only in-frame clones and leaves some out. The V and J calls and clone size come from that table; D and trimming were worked out from the DNA. The profile shows tens of thousands of clones, 86% of them singletons. The chain has TRBV5-1 and TRBJ2-7, with D maybe TRBD1 (5 bases). Source material: peripheral blood. The sequence derives from a man aged 50-60 years with active or convalescent COVID-19. This CDR3 is CASSLAGRSYEQYF. CDR3 coding DNA: TGCGCCAGCAGCTTGGCAGGGCGGTCCTACGAGCAGTACTTC.